The T cell receptor (beta chain) under discussion was sequenced for a study of a mutant IDH1 vaccine in newly diagnosed glioma. Background on the study: Patients' prior therapy spanned radiotherapy, temozolomide, or both; most underwent both. Week 47 marked visit V13, whereas week 35 marked visit V12.

CDR3 length equals 15 residues. The ends were cut back, 4 bases at V and 2 bases at J, with 15 bases in the middle. Germline loops: CDR1 SGHAT, CDR2 FQNNGV. Notes on this clone: Its antigen is not identified.

Stated time point: week 35, safety follow-up. Each vaccine dose was 300 ug of mutant IDH1 20-mer peptide, with topical imiquimod. The patients received vaccinations eight times, in weeks 1, 3, 5, 7, 11, 15, 19 and 23. Patients carried new grade 3 or 4 IDH1-mutant astrocytomas lacking nuclear ATRX. TCRdb's table, derived via immunoSEQ multiplex PCR, lists solely in-frame clones and lacks some. The profile shows roughly 44,000 clones, 81% of them singletons. The origin of this receptor is a woman aged 40-49 years with glioma. Some clones in this sample may be carry-over from other donors' samples. The sample consisted of PBMCs, taken from a glioma patient whose treatment included an IDH1 peptide vaccine. The rearrangement uses TRBV11-2 and TRBJ2-7; D is undetermined. The CDR3 coding sequence is TGTGCCAGCAGCTCCCTAGTCGGCGGAGCCTACGAGCAGTACTTC. Protein: CASSSLVGGAYEQYF.